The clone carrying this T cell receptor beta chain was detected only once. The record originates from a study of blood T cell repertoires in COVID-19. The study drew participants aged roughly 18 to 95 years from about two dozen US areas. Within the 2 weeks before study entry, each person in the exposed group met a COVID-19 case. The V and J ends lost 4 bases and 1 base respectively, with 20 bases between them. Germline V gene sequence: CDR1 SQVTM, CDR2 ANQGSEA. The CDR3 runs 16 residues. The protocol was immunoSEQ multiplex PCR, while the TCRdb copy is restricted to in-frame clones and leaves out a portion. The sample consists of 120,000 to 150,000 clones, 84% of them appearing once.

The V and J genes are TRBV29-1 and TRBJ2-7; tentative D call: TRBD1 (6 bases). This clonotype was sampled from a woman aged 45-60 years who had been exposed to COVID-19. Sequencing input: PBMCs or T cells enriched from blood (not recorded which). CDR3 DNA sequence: TGCAGCGTTGTGGGTGGTTCCGGGACAAGGTCCTACGAGCAGTACTTC. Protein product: CSVVGGSGTRSYEQYF.